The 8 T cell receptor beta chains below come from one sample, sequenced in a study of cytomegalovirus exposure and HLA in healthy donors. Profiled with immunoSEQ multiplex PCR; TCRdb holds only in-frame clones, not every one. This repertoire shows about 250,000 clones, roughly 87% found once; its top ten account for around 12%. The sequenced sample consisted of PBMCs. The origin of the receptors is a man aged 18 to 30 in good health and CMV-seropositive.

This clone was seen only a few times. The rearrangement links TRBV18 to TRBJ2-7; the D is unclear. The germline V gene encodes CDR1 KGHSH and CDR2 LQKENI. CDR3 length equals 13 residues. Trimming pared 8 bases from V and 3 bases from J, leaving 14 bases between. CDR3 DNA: TGTGCCAGCACGCTCACGTTAGGCTACGAGCAGTACTTC. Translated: CASTLTLGYEQYF.

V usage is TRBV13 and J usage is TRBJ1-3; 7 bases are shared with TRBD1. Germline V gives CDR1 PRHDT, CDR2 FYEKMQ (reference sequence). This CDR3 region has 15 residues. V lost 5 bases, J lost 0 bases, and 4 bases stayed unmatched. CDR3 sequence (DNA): TGTGCCAGCAGCCCCGACAGGGCCTCTGGAAACACCATATATTTT. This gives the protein CASSPDRASGNTIYF.

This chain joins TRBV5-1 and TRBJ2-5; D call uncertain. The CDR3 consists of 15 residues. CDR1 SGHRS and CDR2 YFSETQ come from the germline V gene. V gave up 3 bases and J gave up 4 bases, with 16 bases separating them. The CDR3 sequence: CASSSDTPIGETQYF. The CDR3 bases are TGCGCCAGCAGCTCCGACACCCCCATAGGAGAGACCCAGTACTTC. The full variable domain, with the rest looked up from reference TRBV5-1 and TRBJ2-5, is KAGVTQTPRYLIKTRGQQVTLSCSPISGHRSVSWYQQTPGQGLQFLFEYFSETQRNKGNFPGRFSGRQFSNSRSEMNVSTLELGDSALYLCASSSDTPIGETQYFGPGTRLLVL.

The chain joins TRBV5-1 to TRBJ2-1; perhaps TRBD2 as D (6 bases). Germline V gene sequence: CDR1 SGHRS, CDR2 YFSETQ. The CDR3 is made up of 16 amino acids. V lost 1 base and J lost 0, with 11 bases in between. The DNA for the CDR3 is TGCGCCAGCAGCTTGCACAGGAGGGGCTCCTACAATGAGCAGTTCTTC. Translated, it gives CASSLHRRGSYNEQFF. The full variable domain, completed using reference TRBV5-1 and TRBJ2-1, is KAGVTQTPRYLIKTRGQQVTLSCSPISGHRSVSWYQQTPGQGLQFLFEYFSETQRNKGNFPGRFSGRQFSNSRSEMNVSTLELGDSALYLCASSLHRRGSYNEQFFGPGTRLTVL.

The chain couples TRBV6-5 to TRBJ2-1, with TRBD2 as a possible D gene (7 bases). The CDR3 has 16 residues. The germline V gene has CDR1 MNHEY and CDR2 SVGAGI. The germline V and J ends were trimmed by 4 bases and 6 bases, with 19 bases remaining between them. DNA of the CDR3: TGTGCCAGCAGTTTACGTCGCGGGGGCCGAACCAATGAGCAGTTCTTC. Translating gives CASSLRRGGRTNEQFF.

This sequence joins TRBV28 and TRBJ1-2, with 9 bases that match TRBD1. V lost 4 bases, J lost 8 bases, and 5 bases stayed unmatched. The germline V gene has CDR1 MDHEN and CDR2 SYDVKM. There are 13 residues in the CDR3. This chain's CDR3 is CASSSGQGEGYTF. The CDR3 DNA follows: TGTGCCAGCAGTTCGGGACAGGGAGAAGGCTACACCTTC.

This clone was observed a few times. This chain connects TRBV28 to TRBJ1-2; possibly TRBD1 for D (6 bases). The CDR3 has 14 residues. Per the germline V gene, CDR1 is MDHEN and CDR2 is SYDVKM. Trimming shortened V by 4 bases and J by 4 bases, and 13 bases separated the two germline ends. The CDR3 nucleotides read TGTGCCAGCAGTTCGCCCGGGGGCGGCTATGGCTACACCTTC. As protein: CASSSPGGGYGYTF.

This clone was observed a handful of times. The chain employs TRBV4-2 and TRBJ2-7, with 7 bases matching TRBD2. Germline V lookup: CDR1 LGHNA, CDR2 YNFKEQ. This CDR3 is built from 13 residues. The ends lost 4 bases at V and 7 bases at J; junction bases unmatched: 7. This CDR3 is CASSPRAGGEQYF. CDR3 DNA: TGTGCCAGCAGCCCCCGGGCCGGGGGGGAGCAGTACTTC.